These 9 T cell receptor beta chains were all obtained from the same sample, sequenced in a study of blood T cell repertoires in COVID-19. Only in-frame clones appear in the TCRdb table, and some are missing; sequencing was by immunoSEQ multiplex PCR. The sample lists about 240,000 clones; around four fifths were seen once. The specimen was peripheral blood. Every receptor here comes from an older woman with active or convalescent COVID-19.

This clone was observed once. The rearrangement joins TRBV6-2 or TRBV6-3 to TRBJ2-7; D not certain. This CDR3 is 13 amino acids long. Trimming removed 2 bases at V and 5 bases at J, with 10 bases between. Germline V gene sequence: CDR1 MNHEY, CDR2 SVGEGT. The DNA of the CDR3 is TGTGCCAGCAGTTACCCATCCAGTCACGAGCAGTACTTC. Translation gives CASSYPSSHEQYF.

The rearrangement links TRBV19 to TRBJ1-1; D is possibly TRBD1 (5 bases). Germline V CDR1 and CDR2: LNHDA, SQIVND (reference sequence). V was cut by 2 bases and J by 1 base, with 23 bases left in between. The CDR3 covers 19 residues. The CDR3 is CASSISAWIRGGRNTEAFF. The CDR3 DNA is TGTGCCAGTAGTATATCGGCGTGGATACGGGGGGGGAGGAACACTGAAGCTTTCTTT.

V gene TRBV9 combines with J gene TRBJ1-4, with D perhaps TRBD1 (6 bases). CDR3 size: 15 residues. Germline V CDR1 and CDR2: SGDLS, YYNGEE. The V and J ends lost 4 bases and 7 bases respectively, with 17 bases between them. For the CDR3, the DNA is TGTGCCAGCAGCCCAGGGGTGGCGGTCGGTGAAAAACTGTTTTTT. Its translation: CASSPGVAVGEKLFF.

The DNA for the CDR3 is TGTGCCAGCAGTTACTCGACAGGGAATGAAGCTTTCTTT. Translating gives CASSYSTGNEAFF. This chain uses TRBV6-5 with TRBJ1-1; TRBD1 aligns across 7 bases. This CDR3 is 13 amino acids long. V was clipped by 0 bases and J by 7 bases; unmatched bases: 2. CDR1 MNHEY and CDR2 SVGAGI come from the germline V gene.

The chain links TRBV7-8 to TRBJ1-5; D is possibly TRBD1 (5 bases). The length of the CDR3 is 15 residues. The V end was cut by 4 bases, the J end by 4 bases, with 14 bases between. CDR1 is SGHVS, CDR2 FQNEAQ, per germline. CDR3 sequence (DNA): TGTGCCAGCAGCTCCGATGGGGCAGGGAATCAGCCCCAGCATTTT. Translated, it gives CASSSDGAGNQPQHF.

For the CDR3, the DNA is TGTGCCAGCAGCCCCGCGGAGTTGAACACTGAAGCTTTCTTT. The encoded protein is CASSPAELNTEAFF. The V gene is TRBV6-6, the J gene TRBJ1-1; D gene ambiguous. The V and J ends lost 6 bases and 0 bases respectively, with 11 bases between them. Germline CDR1 MNHNY, CDR2 SVGAGI (reference sequence). The CDR3 loop spans 14 amino acids.

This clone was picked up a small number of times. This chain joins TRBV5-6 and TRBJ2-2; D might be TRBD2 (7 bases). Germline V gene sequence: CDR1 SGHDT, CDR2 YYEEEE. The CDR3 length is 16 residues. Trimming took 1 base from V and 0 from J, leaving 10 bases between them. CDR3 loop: CASSLTGGPNTGELFF. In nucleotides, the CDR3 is TGTGCCAGCAGCTTGACCGGGGGGCCGAACACCGGGGAGCTGTTTTTT.

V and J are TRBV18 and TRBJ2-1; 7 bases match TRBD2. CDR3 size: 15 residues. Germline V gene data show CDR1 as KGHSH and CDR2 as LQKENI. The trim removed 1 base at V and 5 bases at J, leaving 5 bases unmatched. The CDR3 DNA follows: TGTGCCAGCTCACCACTCGGACTAGTGGACAATGAGCAGTTCTTC. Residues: CASSPLGLVDNEQFF.

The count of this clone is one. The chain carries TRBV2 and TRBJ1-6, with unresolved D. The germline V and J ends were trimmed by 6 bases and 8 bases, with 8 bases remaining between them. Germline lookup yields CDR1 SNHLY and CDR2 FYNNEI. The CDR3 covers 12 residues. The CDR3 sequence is CASRPTYSPLHF. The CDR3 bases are TGTGCCAGCAGGCCAACATATTCACCCCTCCACTTT.